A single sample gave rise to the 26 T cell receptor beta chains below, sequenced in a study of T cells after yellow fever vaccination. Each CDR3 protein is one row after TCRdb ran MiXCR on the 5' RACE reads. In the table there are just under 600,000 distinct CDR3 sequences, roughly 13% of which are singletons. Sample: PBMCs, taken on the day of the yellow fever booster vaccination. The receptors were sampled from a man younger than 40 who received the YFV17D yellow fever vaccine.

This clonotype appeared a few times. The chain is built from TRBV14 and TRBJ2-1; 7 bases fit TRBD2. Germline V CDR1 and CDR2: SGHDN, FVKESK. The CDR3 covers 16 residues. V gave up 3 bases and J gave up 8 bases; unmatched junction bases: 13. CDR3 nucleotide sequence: TGTGCCAGCAGCCACCCGCCTGGCGGGAGCGGTCATGAGCAGTTCTTC. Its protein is CASSHPPGGSGHEQFF.

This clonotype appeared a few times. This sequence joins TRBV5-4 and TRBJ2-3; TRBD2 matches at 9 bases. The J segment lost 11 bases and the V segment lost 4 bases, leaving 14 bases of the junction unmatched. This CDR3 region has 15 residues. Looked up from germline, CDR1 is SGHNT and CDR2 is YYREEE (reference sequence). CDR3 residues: CASSVATSGVILQYF. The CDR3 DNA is TGTGCCAGCAGCGTGGCGACTAGCGGAGTAATACTGCAGTATTTT.

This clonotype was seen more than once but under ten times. CDR3 residues: CASSYDNNEKLFF. DNA for the CDR3: TGTGCCAGCAGTTACGATAATAATGAAAAACTGTTTTTT. J is TRBJ1-4 and V is TRBV6-5; D is unresolved. This CDR3 has 13 residues. Germline CDR1 MNHEY, CDR2 SVGAGI. Trimming took 2 bases from V and 4 from J, leaving 5 bases between them.

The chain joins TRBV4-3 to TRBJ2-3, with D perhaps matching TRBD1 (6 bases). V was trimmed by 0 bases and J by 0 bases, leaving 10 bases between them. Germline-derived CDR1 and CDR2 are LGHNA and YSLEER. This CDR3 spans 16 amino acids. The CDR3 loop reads CASSQDHRASTDTQYF. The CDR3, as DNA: TGCGCCAGCAGCCAAGATCACAGGGCTAGCACAGATACGCAGTATTTT.

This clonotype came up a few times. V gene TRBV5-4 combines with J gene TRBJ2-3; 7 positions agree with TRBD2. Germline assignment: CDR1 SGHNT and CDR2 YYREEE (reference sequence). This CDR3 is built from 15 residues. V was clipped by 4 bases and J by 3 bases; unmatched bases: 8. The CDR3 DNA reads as TGTGCCAGCAGCCGCGGCGGGCGGGAGACAGATACGCAGTATTTT. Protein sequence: CASSRGGRETDTQYF. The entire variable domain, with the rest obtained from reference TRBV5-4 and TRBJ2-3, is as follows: ETGVTQSPTHLIKTRGQQVTLRCSSQSGHNTVSWYQQALGQGPQFIFQYYREEENGRGNFPPRFSGLQFPNYSSELNVNALELDDSALYLCASSRGGRETDTQYFGPGTRLTVL.

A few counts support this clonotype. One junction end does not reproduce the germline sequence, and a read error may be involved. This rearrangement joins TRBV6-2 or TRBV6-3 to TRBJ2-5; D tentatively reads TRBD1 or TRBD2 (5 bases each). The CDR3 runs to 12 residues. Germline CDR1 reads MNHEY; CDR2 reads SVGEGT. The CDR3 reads CASSWDPRRLDF. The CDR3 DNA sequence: TGTGCCAGCAGTTGGGACCCGAGGAGACTCGACTTC.

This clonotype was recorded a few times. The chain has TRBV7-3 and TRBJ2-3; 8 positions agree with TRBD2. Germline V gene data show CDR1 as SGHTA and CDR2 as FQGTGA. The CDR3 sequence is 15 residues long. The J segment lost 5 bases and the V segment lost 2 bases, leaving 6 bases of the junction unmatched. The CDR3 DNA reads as TGTGCCAGCAGCTTATTTGGACTAGCAGAAGATACGCAGTATTTT. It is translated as CASSLFGLAEDTQYF.

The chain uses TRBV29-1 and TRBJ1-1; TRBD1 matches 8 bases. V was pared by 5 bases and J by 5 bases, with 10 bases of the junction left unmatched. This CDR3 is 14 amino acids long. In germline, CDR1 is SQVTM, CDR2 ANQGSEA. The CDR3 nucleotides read TGCAGCGTTACCTACAGGGGGTGGGGAACTGAAGCTTTCTTT. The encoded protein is CSVTYRGWGTEAFF.

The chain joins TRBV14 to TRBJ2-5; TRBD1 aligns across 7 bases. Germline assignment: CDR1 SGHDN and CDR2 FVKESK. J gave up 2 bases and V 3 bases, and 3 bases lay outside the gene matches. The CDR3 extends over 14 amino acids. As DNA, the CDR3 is TGTGCCAGCAGCCATTTGGGACAGCAAGAGACCCAGTACTTC. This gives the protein CASSHLGQQETQYF.

The CDR3 spells CASSHPAGTNTGELFF. DNA for the CDR3: TGTGCCAGCAGCCACCCAGCGGGAACGAACACCGGGGAGCTGTTTTTT. The chain combines TRBV14 with TRBJ2-2, with 7 positions matching TRBD2. J lost 0 bases, V lost 3 bases, and 4 bases had no gene match. This CDR3 is built from 16 residues. CDR1 and CDR2 from the germline V gene are SGHDN and FVKESK.

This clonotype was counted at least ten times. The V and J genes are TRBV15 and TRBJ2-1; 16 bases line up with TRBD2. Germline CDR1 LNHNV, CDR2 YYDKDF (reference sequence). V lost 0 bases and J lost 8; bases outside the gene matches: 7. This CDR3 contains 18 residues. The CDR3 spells CATSREGLAGGSWDEQFF. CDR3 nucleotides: TGTGCCACCAGCAGAGAGGGACTAGCGGGAGGGAGTTGGGATGAGCAGTTCTTC. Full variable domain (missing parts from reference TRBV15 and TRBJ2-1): DAMVIQNPRYQVTQFGKPVTLSCSQTLNHNVMYWYQQKSSQAPKLLFHYYDKDFNNEADTPDNFQSRRPNTSFCFLDIRSPGLGDTAMYLCATSREGLAGGSWDEQFFGPGTRLTVL.

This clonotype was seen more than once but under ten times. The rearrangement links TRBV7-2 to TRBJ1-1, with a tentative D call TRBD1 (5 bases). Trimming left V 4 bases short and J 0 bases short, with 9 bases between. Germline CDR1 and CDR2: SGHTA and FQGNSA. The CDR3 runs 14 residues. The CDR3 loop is CASSSGGVNTEAFF. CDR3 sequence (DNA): TGTGCCAGCAGCTCGGGGGGGGTGAACACTGAAGCTTTCTTT.

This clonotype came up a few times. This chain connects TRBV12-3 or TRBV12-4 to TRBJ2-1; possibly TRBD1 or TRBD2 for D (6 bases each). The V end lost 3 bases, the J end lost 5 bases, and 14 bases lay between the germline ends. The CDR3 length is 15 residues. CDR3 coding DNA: TGTGCCAGCAGTTTGGAGGGGGTTTACAACAATGAGCAGTTCTTC. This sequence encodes CASSLEGVYNNEQFF.

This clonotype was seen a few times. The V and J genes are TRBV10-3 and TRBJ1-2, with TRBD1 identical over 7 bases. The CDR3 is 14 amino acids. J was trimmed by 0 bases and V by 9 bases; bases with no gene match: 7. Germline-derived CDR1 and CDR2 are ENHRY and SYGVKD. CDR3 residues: CAITRDSSNYGYTF. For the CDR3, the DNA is TGTGCCATAACACGGGACAGCTCTAACTATGGCTACACCTTC.

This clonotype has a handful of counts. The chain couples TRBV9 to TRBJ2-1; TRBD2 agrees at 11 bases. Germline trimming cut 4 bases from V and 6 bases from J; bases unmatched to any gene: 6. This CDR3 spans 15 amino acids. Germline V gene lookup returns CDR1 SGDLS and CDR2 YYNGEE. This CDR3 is CASSTTSGMFNEQFF. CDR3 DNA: TGTGCCAGCAGCACGACTAGCGGGATGTTCAATGAGCAGTTCTTC.

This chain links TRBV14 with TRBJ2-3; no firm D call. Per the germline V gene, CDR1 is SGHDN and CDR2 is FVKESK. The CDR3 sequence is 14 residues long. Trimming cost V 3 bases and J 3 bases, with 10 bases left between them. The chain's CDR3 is CASSQKRPTDTQYF. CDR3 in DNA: TGTGCCAGCAGCCAGAAGAGGCCAACAGATACGCAGTATTTT.

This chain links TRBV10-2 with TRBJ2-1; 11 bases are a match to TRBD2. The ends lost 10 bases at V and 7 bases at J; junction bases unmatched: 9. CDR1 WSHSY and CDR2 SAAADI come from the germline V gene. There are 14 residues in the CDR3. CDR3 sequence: CATYTSGSNNEQFF. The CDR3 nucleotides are TGCGCCACCTACACTAGCGGGAGTAATAATGAGCAGTTCTTC.

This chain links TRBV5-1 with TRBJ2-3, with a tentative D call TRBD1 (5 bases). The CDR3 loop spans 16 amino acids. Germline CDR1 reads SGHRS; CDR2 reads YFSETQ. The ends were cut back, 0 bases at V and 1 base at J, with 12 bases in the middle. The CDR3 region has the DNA TGCGCCAGCAGCTTGGTGCCAGGGCCGGGCACAGATACGCAGTATTTT. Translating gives CASSLVPGPGTDTQYF.

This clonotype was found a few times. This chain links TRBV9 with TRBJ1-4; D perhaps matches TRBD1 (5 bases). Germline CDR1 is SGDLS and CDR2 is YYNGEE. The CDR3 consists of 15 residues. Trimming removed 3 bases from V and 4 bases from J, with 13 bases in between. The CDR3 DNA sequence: TGTGCCAGCAGCGACCCCAGGGTGGGTAATGAAAAACTGTTTTTT. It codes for CASSDPRVGNEKLFF.

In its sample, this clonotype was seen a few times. CDR3: CASSETGSLVGGELFF. DNA of the CDR3: TGTGCCAGCAGCGAAACAGGGTCTCTTGTCGGCGGGGAGCTGTTTTTT. This chain links TRBV27 with TRBJ2-2, with D perhaps TRBD1 (6 bases). The germline CDR1 and CDR2 sequences are MNHEY and SMNVEV (reference sequence). V lost 6 bases and J 7 bases, leaving 21 bases between the germline ends. The CDR3 covers 16 residues.

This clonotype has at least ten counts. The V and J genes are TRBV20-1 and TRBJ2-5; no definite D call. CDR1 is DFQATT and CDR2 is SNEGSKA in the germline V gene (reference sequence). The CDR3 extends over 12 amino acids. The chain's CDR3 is CSASRSQETQYF. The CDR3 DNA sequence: TGCAGCGCCAGCAGGAGCCAAGAGACCCAGTACTTC.

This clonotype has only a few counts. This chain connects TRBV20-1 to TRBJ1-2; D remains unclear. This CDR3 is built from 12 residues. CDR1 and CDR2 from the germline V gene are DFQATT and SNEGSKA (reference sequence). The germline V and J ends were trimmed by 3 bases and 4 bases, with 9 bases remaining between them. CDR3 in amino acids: CSASSGPYGYTF. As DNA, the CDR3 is TGCAGTGCTAGTTCCGGGCCCTATGGCTACACCTTC.

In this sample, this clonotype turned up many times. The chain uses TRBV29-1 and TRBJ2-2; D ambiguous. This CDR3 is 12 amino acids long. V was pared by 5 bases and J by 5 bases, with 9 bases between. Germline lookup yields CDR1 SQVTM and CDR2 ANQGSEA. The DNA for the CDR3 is TGCAGCGTTACACGACTGACCGGGGAGCTGTTTTTT. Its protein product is CSVTRLTGELFF.

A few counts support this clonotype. CDR3 in amino acids: CSAQGNRQEAFF. As DNA, the CDR3 is TGCAGTGCACAGGGGAATCGACAGGAAGCTTTCTTT. The chain employs TRBV20-1 and TRBJ1-1; 7 nucleotides line up with TRBD1. Germline assignment: CDR1 DFQATT and CDR2 SNEGSKA (reference sequence). V dropped 6 bases and J dropped 8; count of bases not matched to a gene: 9. This CDR3 is 12 amino acids long.

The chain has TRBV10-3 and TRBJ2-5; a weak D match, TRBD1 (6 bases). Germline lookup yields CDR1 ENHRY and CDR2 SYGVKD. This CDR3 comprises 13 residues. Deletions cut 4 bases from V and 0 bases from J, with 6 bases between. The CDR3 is CAISGTDQETQYF. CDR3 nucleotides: TGTGCCATCAGTGGGACAGACCAAGAGACCCAGTACTTC.

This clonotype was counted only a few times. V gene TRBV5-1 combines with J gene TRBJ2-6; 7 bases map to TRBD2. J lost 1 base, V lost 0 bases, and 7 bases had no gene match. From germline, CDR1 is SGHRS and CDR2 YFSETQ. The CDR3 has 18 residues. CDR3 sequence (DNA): TGCGCCAGCAGCTTGGATGCTAGCGGAATATCTGGGGCCAACGTCCTGACTTTC. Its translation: CASSLDASGISGANVLTF.